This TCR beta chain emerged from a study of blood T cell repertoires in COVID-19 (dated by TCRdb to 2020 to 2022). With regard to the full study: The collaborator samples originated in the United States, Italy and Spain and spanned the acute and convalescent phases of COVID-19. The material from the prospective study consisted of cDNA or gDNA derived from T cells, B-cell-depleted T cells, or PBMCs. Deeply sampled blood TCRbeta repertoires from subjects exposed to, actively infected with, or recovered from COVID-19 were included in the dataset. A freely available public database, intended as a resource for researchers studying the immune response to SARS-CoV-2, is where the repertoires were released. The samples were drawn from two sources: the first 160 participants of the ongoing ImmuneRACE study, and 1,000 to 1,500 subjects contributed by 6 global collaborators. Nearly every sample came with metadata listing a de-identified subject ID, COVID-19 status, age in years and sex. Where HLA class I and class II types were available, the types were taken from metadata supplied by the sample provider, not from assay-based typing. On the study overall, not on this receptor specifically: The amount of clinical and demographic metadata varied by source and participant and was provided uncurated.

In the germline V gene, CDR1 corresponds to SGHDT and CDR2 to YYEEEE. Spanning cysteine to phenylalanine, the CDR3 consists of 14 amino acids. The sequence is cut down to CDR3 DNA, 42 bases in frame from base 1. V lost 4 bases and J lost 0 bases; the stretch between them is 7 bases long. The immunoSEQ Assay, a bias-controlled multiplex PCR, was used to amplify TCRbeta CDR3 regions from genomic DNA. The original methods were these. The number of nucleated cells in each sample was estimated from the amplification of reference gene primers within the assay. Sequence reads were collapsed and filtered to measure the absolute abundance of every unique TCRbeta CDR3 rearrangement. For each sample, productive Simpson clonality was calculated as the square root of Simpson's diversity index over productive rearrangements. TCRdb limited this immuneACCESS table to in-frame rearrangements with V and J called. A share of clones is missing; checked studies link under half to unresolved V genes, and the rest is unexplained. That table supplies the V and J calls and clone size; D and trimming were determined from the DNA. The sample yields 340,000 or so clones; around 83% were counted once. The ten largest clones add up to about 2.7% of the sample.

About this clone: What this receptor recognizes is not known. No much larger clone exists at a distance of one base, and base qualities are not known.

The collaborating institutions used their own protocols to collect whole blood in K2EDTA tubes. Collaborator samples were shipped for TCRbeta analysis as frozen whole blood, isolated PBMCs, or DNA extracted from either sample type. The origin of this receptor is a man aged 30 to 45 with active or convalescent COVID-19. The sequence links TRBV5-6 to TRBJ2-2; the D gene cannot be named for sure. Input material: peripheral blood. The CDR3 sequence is CASSPVANTGELFF. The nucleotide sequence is TGTGCCAGCAGCCCCGTCGCGAACACCGGGGAGCTGTTTTTT.